This T cell receptor beta chain was documented in a study of shared T cell receptors in the human thymus. The assay was immunoSEQ multiplex PCR, and TCRdb's table has in-frame clones only and misses some. The table shows over 650,000 clones, with roughly 86% occurring only once. The germline CDR1 and CDR2 sequences are LGHNA and YSLEER. The CDR3 contains 18 residues. Losses at the gene ends were 3 bases for V and 0 bases for J; bases not matched to a gene: 7. The data also belong to a second study, concerning human thymus T cells.

Sequencing used thymocytes. This sequence originates from a boy younger than two with a congenital heart defect. This rearrangement joins TRBV4-3 to TRBJ2-1, with 11 bases fitting TRBD2. The CDR3 region is CASSHEPSGRNSYNEQFF. CDR3 DNA: TGCGCCAGCAGCCACGAACCTAGCGGGAGGAACTCCTACAATGAGCAGTTCTTC.